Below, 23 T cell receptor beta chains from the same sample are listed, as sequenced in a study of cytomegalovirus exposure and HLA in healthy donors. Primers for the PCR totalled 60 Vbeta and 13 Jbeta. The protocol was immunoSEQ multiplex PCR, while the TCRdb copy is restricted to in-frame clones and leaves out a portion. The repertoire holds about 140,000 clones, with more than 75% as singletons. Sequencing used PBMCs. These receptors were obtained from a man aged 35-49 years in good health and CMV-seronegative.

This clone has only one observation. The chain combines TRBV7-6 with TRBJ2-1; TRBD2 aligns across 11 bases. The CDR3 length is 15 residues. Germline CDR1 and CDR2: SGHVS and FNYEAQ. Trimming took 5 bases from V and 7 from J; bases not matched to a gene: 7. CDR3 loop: CASSRTSGSSNEQFF. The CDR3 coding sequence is TGTGCCAGCAGCCGAACTAGCGGGAGTAGTAATGAGCAGTTCTTC.

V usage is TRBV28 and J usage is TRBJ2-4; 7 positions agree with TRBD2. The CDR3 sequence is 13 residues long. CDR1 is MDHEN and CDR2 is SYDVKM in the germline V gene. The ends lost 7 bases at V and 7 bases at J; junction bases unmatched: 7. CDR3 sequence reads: CASIGQGGNIQYF. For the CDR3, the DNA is TGTGCCAGCATAGGCCAGGGAGGGAACATTCAGTACTTC.

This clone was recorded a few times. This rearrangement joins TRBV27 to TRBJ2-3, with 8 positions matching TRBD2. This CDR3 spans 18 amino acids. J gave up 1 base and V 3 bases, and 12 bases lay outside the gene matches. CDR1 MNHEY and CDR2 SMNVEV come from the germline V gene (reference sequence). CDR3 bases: TGTGCCAGCAGTTTTCTGTCGGTAGCGGGGACTGGCACAGATACGCAGTATTTT. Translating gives CASSFLSVAGTGTDTQYF.

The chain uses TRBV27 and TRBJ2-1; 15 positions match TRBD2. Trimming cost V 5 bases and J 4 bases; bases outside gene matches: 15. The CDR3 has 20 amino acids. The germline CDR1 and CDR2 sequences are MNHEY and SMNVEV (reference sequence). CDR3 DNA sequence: TGTGCCAGCAGTCCTCCCGCCTCCGGGACTAGCGGGAGGACTTACAATGAGCAGTTCTTC. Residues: CASSPPASGTSGRTYNEQFF.

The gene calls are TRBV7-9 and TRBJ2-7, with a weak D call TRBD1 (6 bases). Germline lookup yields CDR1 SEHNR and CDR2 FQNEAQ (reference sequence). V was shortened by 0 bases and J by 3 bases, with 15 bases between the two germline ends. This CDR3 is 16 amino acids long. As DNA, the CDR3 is TGTGCCAGCAGCTTAGCGCGCCAGGGGAGTAGCTACGAGCAGTACTTC. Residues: CASSLARQGSSYEQYF.

The CDR3 bases are TGTGCCAGCAGTTACAGGGCGTCCTACGAGCAGTACTTC. This encodes CASSYRASYEQYF. This rearrangement joins TRBV28 to TRBJ2-5; TRBD1 is a possible D gene (6 bases). Gene TRBJ2-7 matches the end of the DNA better, so the J call may be wrong. The CDR3 has 13 amino acids. Germline V gene data show CDR1 as MDHEN and CDR2 as SYDVKM.

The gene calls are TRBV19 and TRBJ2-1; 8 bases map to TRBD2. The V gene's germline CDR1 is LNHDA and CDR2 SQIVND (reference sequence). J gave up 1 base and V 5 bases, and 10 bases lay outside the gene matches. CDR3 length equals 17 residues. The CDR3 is CASSPGARGGSYNEQFF. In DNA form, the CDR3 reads TGTGCCAGTAGTCCAGGTGCCCGGGGGGGATCCTACAATGAGCAGTTCTTC.

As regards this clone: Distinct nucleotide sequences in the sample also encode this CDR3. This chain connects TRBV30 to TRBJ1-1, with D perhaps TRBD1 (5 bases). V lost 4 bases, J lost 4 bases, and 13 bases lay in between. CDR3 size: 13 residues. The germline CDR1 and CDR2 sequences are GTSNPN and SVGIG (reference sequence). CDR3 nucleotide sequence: TGTGCCTGGAACCGCCAGGGAGGCACTGAAGCTTTCTTT. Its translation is CAWNRQGGTEAFF. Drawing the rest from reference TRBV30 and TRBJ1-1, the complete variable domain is SQTIHQWPATLVQPVGSPLSLECTVEGTSNPNLYWYRQAAGRGLQLLFYSVGIGQISSEVPQNLSASRPQDRQFILSSKKLLLSDSGFYLCAWNRQGGTEAFFGQGTRLTVV.

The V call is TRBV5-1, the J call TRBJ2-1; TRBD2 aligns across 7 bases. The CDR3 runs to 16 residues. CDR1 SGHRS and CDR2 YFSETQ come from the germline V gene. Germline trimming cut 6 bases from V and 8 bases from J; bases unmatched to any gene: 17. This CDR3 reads CASIQGEGEGWDEQFF. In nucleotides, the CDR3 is TGCGCCAGCATTCAAGGGGAGGGTGAAGGTTGGGATGAGCAGTTCTTC.

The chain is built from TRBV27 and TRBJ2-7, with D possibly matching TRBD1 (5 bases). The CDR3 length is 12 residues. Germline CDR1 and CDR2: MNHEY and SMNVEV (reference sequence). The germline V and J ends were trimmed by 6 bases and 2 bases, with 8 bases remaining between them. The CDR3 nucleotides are TGTGCCAGCAGCGACAGACCCTACGAGCAGTACTTC. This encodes CASSDRPYEQYF.

In DNA form, the CDR3 reads TGCAGCGTTGGGACAGGGGGATTCTACGAGCAGTACTTC. Protein: CSVGTGGFYEQYF. V gene TRBV29-1 combines with J gene TRBJ2-5; 10 bases line up with TRBD1. TRBJ2-7 explains the end of the DNA better; the J call may be wrong. CDR1 is SQVTM, CDR2 ANQGSEA, per germline. The CDR3 length is 13 residues.

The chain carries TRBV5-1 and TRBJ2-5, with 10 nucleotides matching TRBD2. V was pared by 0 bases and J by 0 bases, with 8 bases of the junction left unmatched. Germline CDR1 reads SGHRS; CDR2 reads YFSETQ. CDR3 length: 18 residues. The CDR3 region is CASSLGLAGDSYQETQYF. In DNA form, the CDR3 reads TGCGCCAGCAGCTTGGGTCTAGCGGGGGACTCGTACCAAGAGACCCAGTACTTC. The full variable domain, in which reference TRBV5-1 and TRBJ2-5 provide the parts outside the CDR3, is KAGVTQTPRYLIKTRGQQVTLSCSPISGHRSVSWYQQTPGQGLQFLFEYFSETQRNKGNFPGRFSGRQFSNSRSEMNVSTLELGDSALYLCASSLGLAGDSYQETQYFGPGTRLLVL.

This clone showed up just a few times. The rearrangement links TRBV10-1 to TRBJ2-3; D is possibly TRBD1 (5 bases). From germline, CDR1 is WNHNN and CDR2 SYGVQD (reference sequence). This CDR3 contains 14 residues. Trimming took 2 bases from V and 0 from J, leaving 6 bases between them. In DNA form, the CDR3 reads TGCGCCAGCAGTGAGGACAGTAGCACAGATACGCAGTATTTT. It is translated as CASSEDSSTDTQYF.

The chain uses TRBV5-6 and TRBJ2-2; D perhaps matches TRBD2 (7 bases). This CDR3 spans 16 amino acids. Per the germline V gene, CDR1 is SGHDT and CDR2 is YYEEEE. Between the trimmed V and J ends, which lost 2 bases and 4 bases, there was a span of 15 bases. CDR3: CASSLIRGGGTGELFF. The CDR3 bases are TGTGCCAGCAGCTTAATCAGGGGCGGGGGCACCGGGGAGCTGTTTTTT.

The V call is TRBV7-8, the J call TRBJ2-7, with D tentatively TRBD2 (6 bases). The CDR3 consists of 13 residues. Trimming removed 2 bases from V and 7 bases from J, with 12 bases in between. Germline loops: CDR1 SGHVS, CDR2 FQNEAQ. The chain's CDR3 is CASSLSRGGEQYF. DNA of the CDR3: TGTGCCAGCAGCTTATCGCGGGGCGGTGAGCAGTACTTC.

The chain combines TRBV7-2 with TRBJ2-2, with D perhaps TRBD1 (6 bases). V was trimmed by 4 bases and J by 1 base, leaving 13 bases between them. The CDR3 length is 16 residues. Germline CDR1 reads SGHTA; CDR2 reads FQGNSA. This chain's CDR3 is CASSSGKGENTGELFF. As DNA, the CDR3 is TGTGCCAGCAGCTCCGGGAAGGGGGAGAACACCGGGGAGCTGTTTTTT.

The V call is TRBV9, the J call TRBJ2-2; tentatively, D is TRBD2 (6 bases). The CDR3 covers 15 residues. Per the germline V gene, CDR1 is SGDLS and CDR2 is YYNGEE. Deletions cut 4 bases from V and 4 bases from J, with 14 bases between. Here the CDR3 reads CASSPRMEGTGELFF. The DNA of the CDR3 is TGTGCCAGCAGCCCACGGATGGAGGGCACCGGGGAGCTGTTTTTT.

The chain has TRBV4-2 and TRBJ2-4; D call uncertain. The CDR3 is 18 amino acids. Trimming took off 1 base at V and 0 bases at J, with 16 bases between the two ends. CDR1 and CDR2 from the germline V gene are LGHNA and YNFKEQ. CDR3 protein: CASSQVYPIVEAKNIQYF. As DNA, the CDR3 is TGTGCCAGCAGCCAAGTCTACCCTATCGTAGAAGCCAAAAACATTCAGTACTTC.

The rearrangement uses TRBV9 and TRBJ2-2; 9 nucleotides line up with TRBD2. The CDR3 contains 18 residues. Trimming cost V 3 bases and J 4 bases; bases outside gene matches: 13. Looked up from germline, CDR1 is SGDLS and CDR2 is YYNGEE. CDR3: CASSARLSGGSRTGELFF. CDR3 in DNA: TGTGCCAGCAGCGCCAGACTGAGCGGGGGGAGTCGCACCGGGGAGCTGTTTTTT. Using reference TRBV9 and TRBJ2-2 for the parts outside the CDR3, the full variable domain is DSGVTQTPKHLITATGQRVTLRCSPRSGDLSVYWYQQSLDQGLQFLIQYYNGEERAKGNILERFSAQQFPDLHSELNLSSLELGDSALYFCASSARLSGGSRTGELFFGEGSRLTVL.

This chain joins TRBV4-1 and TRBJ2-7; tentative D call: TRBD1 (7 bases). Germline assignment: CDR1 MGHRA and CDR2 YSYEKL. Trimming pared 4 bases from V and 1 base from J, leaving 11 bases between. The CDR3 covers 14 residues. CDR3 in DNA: TGCGCCAGCAGCCGGGCAGGGGGGTCCTACGAGCAGTACTTC. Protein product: CASSRAGGSYEQYF.

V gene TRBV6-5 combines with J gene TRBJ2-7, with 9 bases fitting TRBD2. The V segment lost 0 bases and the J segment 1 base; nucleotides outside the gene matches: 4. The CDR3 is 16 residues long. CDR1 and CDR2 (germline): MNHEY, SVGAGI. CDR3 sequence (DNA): TGTGCCAGCAGTTACTCTGCGGGAGGGACGTCCTACGAGCAGTACTTC. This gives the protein CASSYSAGGTSYEQYF.

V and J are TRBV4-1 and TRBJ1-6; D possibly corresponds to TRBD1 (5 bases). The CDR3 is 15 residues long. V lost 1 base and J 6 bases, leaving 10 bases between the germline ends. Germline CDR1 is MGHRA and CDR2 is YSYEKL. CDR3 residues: CASSQVTGLNSPLHF. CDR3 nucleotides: TGCGCCAGCAGCCAAGTCACGGGACTTAATTCACCCCTCCACTTT.

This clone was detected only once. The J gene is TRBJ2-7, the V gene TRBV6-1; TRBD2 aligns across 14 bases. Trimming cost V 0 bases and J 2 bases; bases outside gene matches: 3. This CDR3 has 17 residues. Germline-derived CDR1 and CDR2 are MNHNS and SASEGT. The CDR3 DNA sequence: TGTGCCAGCAGTGAAGCCCTGGGACTAGCGGGAGCCTACGAGCAGTACTTC. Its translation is CASSEALGLAGAYEQYF.